This T cell receptor beta chain was obtained from a study of OX40 agonist ivuxolimab in advanced cancers. Overall study findings and caveats: Some patients without response likewise showed low normalized clonal expansion.

Sequencing was performed with immunoSEQ multiplex PCR; in TCRdb, only in-frame clones are kept and a portion is missing. The sample contains 65,000 to 80,000 clones, approximately 93% of which appear only once. Note on this clone: Its matching antigen is unknown.

Per germline, CDR1 MGHRA and CDR2 YSYEKL. This CDR3 has 17 residues. V dropped 4 bases and J dropped 7; count of bases not matched to a gene: 14. The sequence was collected from an adult with an advanced solid tumor such as melanoma, head and neck, liver or kidney cancer. The source material was CD4+ or CD8+ T cells sorted from blood, sampled in a trial of the OX40 agonist ivuxolimab. V gene TRBV4-1 combines with J gene TRBJ2-1; TRBD1 matches at 9 bases. The CDR3 reads CASSPTPPGQGTNEQFF. In DNA form, the CDR3 reads TGCGCCAGCAGCCCAACCCCTCCGGGACAGGGTACTAATGAGCAGTTCTTC.